These 24 T cell receptor beta chains originate from one sample sequenced in a study of early T cells in non-severe SARS-CoV-2 infection. One entry per CDR3 protein results from TCRdb running MiXCR on the 5' RACE reads. The sample carries more than 20,000 distinct CDR3 sequences, less than 5.5% recorded once. The specimen sequenced was whole blood. These receptors were obtained from an adult who was a healthcare worker with PCR-confirmed SARS-CoV-2 infection or an uninfected control (not recorded which).

This clonotype was recorded a few times. The J gene is TRBJ2-1, the V gene TRBV11-3; 9 nucleotides match TRBD2. The V gene end was trimmed by 6 bases and the J gene end by 7 bases; junction bases not matched to a gene: 16. Germline V CDR1 and CDR2: SGHNT, YENEEA. CDR3 length: 17 residues. The CDR3: CASSREVWREGPNEQFF. In nucleotides, the CDR3 is TGTGCCAGCAGTCGAGAGGTATGGCGGGAGGGCCCTAATGAGCAGTTCTTC.

This clonotype was observed a few times. The chain combines TRBV10-1 with TRBJ2-7, with D unresolved. Germline assignment: CDR1 WNHNN and CDR2 SYGVQD (reference sequence). Trimming stripped 10 bases from V and 3 bases from J, with 25 bases between. The CDR3 totals 16 residues. This CDR3 reads CANRNPSPSKDYEQYV. The CDR3 DNA reads TGCGCCAACCGAAACCCGTCCCCAAGTAAAGACTACGAGCAGTACGTC.

This clonotype was seen a handful of times. The chain has TRBV7-2 and TRBJ2-5, with D tentatively TRBD1 (6 bases). With 1 base removed from V and 5 bases from J, the gap between germline ends came to 11 bases. This CDR3 contains 14 residues. The germline gives CDR1 SGHTA, CDR2 FQGNSA. CDR3 in DNA: TGTGCCAGCAGCTTAGGACAGGTGGGGGAGACCCAGTACTTC. Translation: CASSLGQVGETQYF.

The rearrangement uses TRBV24-1 and TRBJ2-1, with 10 bases fitting TRBD2. Germline CDR1 reads KGHDR; CDR2 reads SFDVKD. The CDR3 has 18 amino acids. With V trimmed by 1 base and J by 1 base, 6 bases remained unmatched. The DNA for the CDR3 is TGTGCCACCAGTGATTTATCGGTAGCGGGAGGTTCCTACAATGAGCAGTTCTTC. Encoded protein: CATSDLSVAGGSYNEQFF.

This clonotype showed up just a few times. The chain has TRBV2 and TRBJ2-5, with D tentatively TRBD2 (6 bases). V was cut by 5 bases and J by 3 bases, with 13 bases left in between. The CDR3 consists of 14 residues. The germline V gene encodes CDR1 SNHLY and CDR2 FYNNEI. The CDR3 nucleotides are TGTGCCAGCAGTTCGTCTTGGGGGGAAGAGACCCAGTACTTC. Its translation: CASSSSWGEETQYF.

This clonotype was recorded many times. This chain joins TRBV4-3 and TRBJ1-6; no definite D call. Germline V gene sequence: CDR1 LGHNA, CDR2 YSLEER. V shed 1 base and J shed 0 bases, with 7 bases lying between them. The CDR3 loop spans 16 amino acids. This CDR3 reads CASSQATSSYNSPLHF. In DNA, the CDR3 is TGCGCCAGCAGCCAAGCCACGAGCTCCTATAATTCACCCCTCCACTTT.

The chain employs TRBV6-1 and TRBJ1-2; D is uncertain. Germline V gives CDR1 MNHNS, CDR2 SASEGT. This CDR3 comprises 15 residues. V was pared by 1 base and J by 0 bases, with 9 bases between. CDR3 coding DNA: TGTGCCAGCAGTGAAGTGGCCAAACCTAACTATGGCTACACCTTC. It translates to CASSEVAKPNYGYTF.

This clonotype is medium-sized within its sample. The rearrangement links TRBV20-1 to TRBJ2-3; no reliable D call. V was shortened by 0 bases and J by 2 bases, with 18 bases between the two germline ends. The CDR3 consists of 17 residues. Germline lookup yields CDR1 DFQATT and CDR2 SNEGSKA (reference sequence). CDR3 amino acids: CSARDLVAASFTDTQYF. The CDR3 DNA sequence: TGCAGTGCTAGAGATCTCGTCGCGGCGAGCTTCACAGATACGCAGTATTTT.

This clonotype was seen repeatedly, ten times or more. V is TRBV21-1 and J is TRBJ1-1; the table's D call TRBD1 went unverified against the DNA. TRBV21-1 is deemed a pseudogene. The CDR3 extends over 15 amino acids. The CDR3 protein is CASSKWDRGRTEAFF. For the CDR3, the DNA is TGTGCCAGCAGCAAGTGGGACAGGGGACGCACTGAAGCTTTCTTT.

This clonotype was observed at least ten times. The gene calls are TRBV29-1 and TRBJ2-3; D is unclear. The V and J ends lost 2 bases and 1 base respectively, with 7 bases between them. The length of the CDR3 is 13 residues. Germline lookup yields CDR1 SQVTM and CDR2 ANQGSEA. CDR3 bases: TGCAGCGTTGAAAAGACCCGCACAGATACGCAGTATTTT. Translated, it gives CSVEKTRTDTQYF.

This clonotype appeared many times. The chain combines TRBV18 with TRBJ1-5; D may be TRBD1 (6 bases). Trimming took off 4 bases at V and 5 bases at J, with 18 bases between the two ends. CDR3 length: 16 amino acids. In germline, CDR1 is KGHSH, CDR2 LQKENI. The CDR3 reads CASSLTGAGVDQPQHF. The DNA for the CDR3 is TGTGCCAGCTCACTAACCGGAGCAGGGGTAGATCAGCCCCAGCATTTT. The entire variable domain, with the rest obtained from reference TRBV18 and TRBJ1-5, is as follows: NAGVMQNPRHLVRRRGQEARLRCSPMKGHSHVYWYRQLPEEGLKFMVYLQKENIIDESGMPKERFSAEFPKEGPSILRIQQVVRGDSAAYFCASSLTGAGVDQPQHFGDGTRLSIL.

This clonotype was seen repeatedly, ten times or more. The chain is built from TRBV4-2 and TRBJ2-7; 8 nucleotides agree with TRBD2. Germline assignment: CDR1 LGHNA and CDR2 YNFKEQ. The CDR3 length is 17 residues. V lost 3 bases and J lost 2; bases outside the gene matches: 12. The CDR3: CASSQGTLAGFAYEQYF. CDR3 sequence (DNA): TGTGCCAGCAGCCAGGGGACCCTAGCGGGCTTTGCCTACGAGCAGTACTTC.

In this sample, this clonotype turned up many times. The CDR3 is CASSLSVRGVAGETQYF. CDR3 coding DNA: TGTGCCAGCAGCTTAAGTGTTCGGGGAGTAGCGGGTGAGACCCAGTACTTC. This chain links TRBV7-6 with TRBJ2-5; 7 bases match TRBD2. Germline V CDR1 and CDR2: SGHVS, FNYEAQ. The CDR3 length is 17 residues. V dropped 2 bases and J dropped 5; count of bases not matched to a gene: 14. Full variable domain (missing parts from reference TRBV7-6 and TRBJ2-5): GAGVSQSPRYKVTKRGQDVALRCDPISGHVSLYWYRQALGQGPEFLTYFNYEAQQDKSGLPNDRFSAERPEGSISTLTIQRTEQRDSAMYRCASSLSVRGVAGETQYFGPGTRLLVL.

Ten or more counts support this clonotype. The chain links TRBV20-1 to TRBJ1-1; no firm D call. Germline V CDR1 and CDR2: DFQATT, SNEGSKA (reference sequence). The V end was cut by 6 bases, the J end by 3 bases, with 14 bases between. This CDR3 has 13 amino acids. The CDR3 protein is CSASSALDTEAFF. The CDR3 DNA follows: TGCAGTGCAAGCAGCGCGTTAGACACTGAAGCTTTCTTT.

This clonotype was recorded many times. The J gene is TRBJ2-7, the V gene TRBV6-5; possibly TRBD2 for D (5 bases). From germline, CDR1 is MNHEY and CDR2 SVGAGI. The CDR3 is made up of 15 amino acids. V shed 2 bases and J shed 0 bases, with 11 bases lying between them. CDR3: CASSYLSGSSYEQYV. In nucleotides, the CDR3 is TGTGCCAGCAGTTACCTTTCGGGGAGCTCCTACGAGCAGTACGTC.

This clonotype was seen ten or more times. The chain has TRBV10-3 and TRBJ2-1; 9 nucleotides agree with TRBD2. Germline V gene data show CDR1 as ENHRY and CDR2 as SYGVKD. This CDR3 is 16 amino acids long. With 3 bases clipped from V and 3 bases from J, the junction kept 6 bases outside the gene matches. This CDR3 is CAISDHSSGIYNEQFF. The CDR3 region has the DNA TGTGCCATCAGTGATCATTCTAGCGGGATCTACAATGAGCAGTTCTTC.

J is TRBJ2-7 and V is TRBV4-3; D possibly corresponds to TRBD1 (6 bases). The CDR3 is 16 residues long. Per germline, CDR1 LGHNA and CDR2 YSLEER. Trimming left V 0 bases short and J 2 bases short, with 14 bases between. Here the CDR3 DNA reads TGCGCCAGCAGCCAAGAGGGGTCAGGGGTACCCTACGAGCAGTACTTC. Translating gives CASSQEGSGVPYEQYF.

This clonotype was detected many times. The gene calls are TRBV20-1 and TRBJ2-3; no definite D call. Germline V gene data show CDR1 as DFQATT and CDR2 as SNEGSKA (reference sequence). Deletions cut 6 bases from V and 6 bases from J, with 7 bases between. The CDR3 runs to 10 residues. The CDR3 sequence is CSATRDTQYF. CDR3 DNA: TGCAGTGCAACCCGGGATACGCAGTATTTT.

This clonotype was detected only a few times. V gene TRBV11-2 combines with J gene TRBJ2-2; D is perhaps TRBD2 (6 bases). V shed 5 bases and J shed 5 bases, with 21 bases lying between them. The CDR3 contains 17 residues. CDR1 and CDR2 (germline): SGHAT, FQNNGV. CDR3 region: CASSPKGLGGPTGELFF. The CDR3 DNA reads as TGTGCCAGCAGCCCGAAAGGCCTCGGAGGGCCAACCGGGGAGCTGTTTTTT.

This clonotype has at least ten counts. The chain carries TRBV4-3 and TRBJ2-1; 12 bases match TRBD2. J lost 4 bases, V lost 0 bases, and 7 bases had no gene match. Germline V gene lookup returns CDR1 LGHNA and CDR2 YSLEER. This CDR3 is built from 18 residues. CDR3 in amino acids: CASSQETLTSGRYNEQFF. The CDR3 region has the DNA TGCGCCAGCAGCCAAGAGACTCTGACTAGCGGGAGATACAATGAGCAGTTCTTC.

This clonotype ranks as medium-sized. The chain couples TRBV5-1 to TRBJ2-3, with D hard to call. Trimming pared 0 bases from V and 2 bases from J, leaving 7 bases between. This CDR3 spans 14 amino acids. From germline, CDR1 is SGHRS and CDR2 YFSETQ. The CDR3 region is CASSLANPTDTQYF. The CDR3 coding sequence is TGCGCCAGCAGCTTGGCTAACCCCACAGATACGCAGTATTTT. Complete variable domain (other parts from reference TRBV5-1 and TRBJ2-3): KAGVTQTPRYLIKTRGQQVTLSCSPISGHRSVSWYQQTPGQGLQFLFEYFSETQRNKGNFPGRFSGRQFSNSRSEMNVSTLELGDSALYLCASSLANPTDTQYFGPGTRLTVL.

This clonotype has ten or more counts. CDR3 coding DNA: TGCGCCAGCAGCCAAAGACTAGCGGAAGCCTACGAGCAGTACTTC. Translated: CASSQRLAEAYEQYF. V and J are TRBV4-1 and TRBJ2-7, with 9 positions matching TRBD2. In germline, CDR1 is MGHRA, CDR2 YSYEKL. The J segment lost 2 bases and the V segment lost 2 bases, leaving 4 bases of the junction unmatched. This CDR3 comprises 15 residues.

This clonotype showed up just a few times. The chain joins TRBV14 to TRBJ2-5; 9 bases map to TRBD2. V was clipped by 5 bases and J by 6 bases; unmatched bases: 7. Germline CDR1 SGHDN, CDR2 FVKESK. CDR3 length: 14 amino acids. The CDR3 protein is CASSIDSGRQTQYF. CDR3 in DNA: TGTGCCAGCAGCATCGATAGCGGGAGACAGACCCAGTACTTC.

V usage is TRBV6-2 or TRBV6-3 and J usage is TRBJ2-1; TRBD2 is a possible D gene (6 bases). Trimming left V 4 bases short and J 4 bases short, with 14 bases between. Germline V gene lookup returns CDR1 MNHEY and CDR2 SVGEGT. CDR3 length: 15 residues. CDR3 DNA sequence: TGTGCCAGCAGTTTGGCTTTAGCGGTTTACAATGAGCAGTTCTTC. Protein: CASSLALAVYNEQFF.